Sequencing of this T cell receptor (beta chain) was carried out in a study of T cell responses to AZD1222 COVID-19 vaccine. Germline V CDR1 and CDR2: LGHNA, YNFKEQ. CDR3 size: 13 residues. Trimming took off 6 bases at V and 0 bases at J, with 9 bases between the two ends. Clones were sequenced by immunoSEQ multiplex PCR, and TCRdb holds only the in-frame ones, with some missing. The sample yields about 82,000 clones, more than 75% seen once. J is TRBJ2-7 and V is TRBV4-2; tentative D call: TRBD1 (6 bases). This receptor was taken from an adult who received the AZD1222 COVID-19 vaccine. The specimen comprised peripheral blood, sampled 28 days after the second AZD1222 dose. The chain's CDR3 is CASSGTFSYEQYF. The CDR3, as DNA: TGTGCCAGCAGTGGGACATTCTCCTACGAGCAGTACTTC.